The next 13 T cell receptor beta chains were all read from a single sample in a study of human T cells and chemical hapten exposure. Time point meaning: pre-sensitization, week 0. The treatment is: therapeutic diphenylcyclopropenone sensitization with weekly scalp DPC. MiXCR, applied by TCRdb to the RACE reads, yields one record per CDR3 protein. Counted here are under 200,000 distinct CDR3 sequences, around 30% occurring once; the ten biggest clones make up roughly 3%. The sample consisted of whole blood, taken in connection with sensitization to the hapten diphenylcyclopropenone (DPC). The receptors shown here come from a woman aged 30 to 39 with alopecia areata. Some clones in this sample may be carry-over from other donors' samples.

The chain combines TRBV6-2 or TRBV6-3 with TRBJ1-2; D gene unclear. Deletions cut 7 bases from V and 3 bases from J, with 15 bases between. Germline CDR1 MNHEY, CDR2 SVGEGT. CDR3 length equals 14 residues. This CDR3 reads CASTPTGSYYGYTF. The CDR3 DNA reads TGTGCCAGCACCCCCACGGGCAGCTACTATGGCTACACCTTC.

This clonotype was detected only a few times. The chain has TRBV7-2 and TRBJ2-5, with TRBD2 identical over 10 bases. V trimming: 5 bases; J trimming: 4 bases; junction bases outside the gene matches: 10. The V gene's germline CDR1 is SGHTA and CDR2 FQGNSA. The CDR3 runs 16 residues. CDR3 DNA: TGTGCCAGCAGCCGCCGAGGACTAGCGGAAGCAGAGACCCAGTACTTC. This gives the protein CASSRRGLAEAETQYF.

As regards this clonotype: Possible read error: a much larger clone is one base away. V is TRBV29-1 and J is TRBJ2-5; D possibly corresponds to TRBD1 (6 bases). Germline V gene sequence: CDR1 SQVTM, CDR2 ANQGSEA. CDR3 length equals 13 residues. Trimming cost V 3 bases and J 5 bases, with 13 bases left between them. The CDR3 reads CSVDRGRGETQYF. For the CDR3, the DNA is TGCAGCGTTGACAGGGGCCGAGGCGAGACCCAGTACTTC.

CDR3 sequence (DNA): TGCAGCGTTGAACTACGAAACATGAACACTGAAGCTTTCTTT. The encoded protein is CSVELRNMNTEAFF. The V call is TRBV29-1, the J call TRBJ1-1; D is ambiguous. Germline V gene lookup returns CDR1 SQVTM and CDR2 ANQGSEA. CDR3 length: 14 residues. The germline V and J ends were trimmed by 2 bases and 0 bases, with 10 bases remaining between them.

V usage is TRBV7-2 and J usage is TRBJ1-4; D is uncertain. The CDR3 consists of 15 residues. Per germline, CDR1 SGHTA and CDR2 FQGNSA. V lost 7 bases, J lost 6 bases, and 18 bases lay in between. The CDR3 region is CASKIGPGVDEKLFF. DNA of the CDR3: TGTGCCAGCAAGATCGGGCCCGGGGTTGATGAAAAACTGTTTTTT.

A few counts support this clonotype. The chain links TRBV12-3 or TRBV12-4 to TRBJ1-1, with D uncertain. Deletions cut 3 bases from V and 3 bases from J, with 17 bases between. The CDR3 covers 16 residues. The CDR3 is CASSLVGSLSHTEAFF. CDR3 nucleotides: TGTGCCAGCAGTTTGGTAGGGAGCCTCTCACACACTGAAGCTTTCTTT.

The chain carries TRBV20-1 and TRBJ2-5; D tentatively fits TRBD1 or TRBD2 (5 bases each). CDR1 DFQATT and CDR2 SNEGSKA come from the germline V gene (reference sequence). The V gene lost 3 bases and the J gene lost 2 bases, with 13 bases spanning the gap. CDR3 size: 14 residues. This CDR3 is CSASSMRGQETQYF. The CDR3 DNA reads TGCAGTGCTAGTTCTATGAGGGGACAAGAGACCCAGTACTTC.

The chain employs TRBV20-1 and TRBJ2-7; weak D call: TRBD2 (6 bases). The CDR3 consists of 15 residues. The V gene lost 6 bases and the J gene lost 3 bases, with 21 bases spanning the gap. The germline gives CDR1 DFQATT, CDR2 SNEGSKA (reference sequence). CDR3 protein: CSAPGQTGSRYEQYF. CDR3 bases: TGCAGTGCCCCGGGTCAAACCGGGAGCCGCTACGAGCAGTACTTC.

This clonotype has a count of ten or more. The chain employs TRBV12-3 or TRBV12-4 and TRBJ1-3; 7 nucleotides line up with TRBD1. With V trimmed by 4 bases and J by 4 bases, 7 bases remained unmatched. The CDR3 has 15 residues. Here the CDR3 reads CASSSYRGSGNTIYF. The CDR3 DNA reads as TGTGCCAGCAGTTCATACAGGGGATCCGGAAACACCATATATTTT.

In this sample, this clonotype turned up a few times. This chain connects TRBV11-2 to TRBJ2-2, with D possibly TRBD1 on 5 matching bases. Germline values: CDR1 SGHAT, CDR2 FQNNGV. V gave up 5 bases and J gave up 5 bases, with 12 bases separating them. This CDR3 is built from 14 residues. CDR3 nucleotides: TGTGCCAGCAGCCCCGTTAGGGGAACCGGGGAGCTGTTTTTT. Protein: CASSPVRGTGELFF. Based on the CDR3 plus reference TRBV11-2 and TRBJ2-2, the full variable domain is EAGVAQSPRYKIIEKRQSVAFWCNPISGHATLYWYQQILGQGPKLLIQFQNNGVVDDSQLPKDRFSAERLKGVDSTLKIQPAKLEDSAVYLCASSPVRGTGELFFGEGSRLTVL.

J is TRBJ2-2 and V is TRBV7-6; TRBD1 or TRBD2 may be the D gene (5 bases each). Deletions cut 2 bases from V and 7 bases from J, with 14 bases between. CDR1 is SGHVS, CDR2 FNYEAQ, per germline. This CDR3 has 15 residues. Here the CDR3 DNA reads TGTGCCAGCAGCTTATGGTCGGGGACCGGCGGGGAGCTGTTTTTT. This encodes CASSLWSGTGGELFF. The variable domain in full, completed from reference TRBV7-6 and TRBJ2-2, reads GAGVSQSPRYKVTKRGQDVALRCDPISGHVSLYWYRQALGQGPEFLTYFNYEAQQDKSGLPNDRFSAERPEGSISTLTIQRTEQRDSAMYRCASSLWSGTGGELFFGEGSRLTVL.

This chain connects TRBV29-1 to TRBJ2-3; D is tentatively TRBD1 or TRBD2 (5 bases each). The germline V and J ends were trimmed by 4 bases and 2 bases, with 10 bases remaining between them. Germline V gene sequence: CDR1 SQVTM, CDR2 ANQGSEA. This CDR3 is built from 13 residues. The CDR3 spells CSVAGRITDTQYF. DNA of the CDR3: TGCAGCGTTGCGGGGCGGATCACAGATACGCAGTATTTT.

This clonotype was counted between two and nine times. The chain combines TRBV5-4 with TRBJ1-1, with D possibly being TRBD1 (6 bases). The CDR3 has 11 amino acids. The germline V and J ends were trimmed by 8 bases and 11 bases, with 16 bases remaining between them. The germline gives CDR1 SGHNT, CDR2 YYREEE (reference sequence). The CDR3 coding sequence is TGTGCCAGTGGGACAAGGTTTGGGGCTTTCTTT. It codes for CASGTRFGAFF.